The entry below gives a single TCR beta chain sequence along with its context. Antigen: not known. In the same sample, other DNA sequences code for this CDR3. The CDR3 spans 15 residues. Deletions cut 3 bases from V and 3 bases from J, with 12 bases between. Looked up from germline, CDR1 is SEHNR and CDR2 is FQNEAQ (reference sequence). All the donors were Caucasian adults who lived in Nashville, Tennessee. These data belong to a study of shared clonotypes between healthy human individuals. Looking at the study overall: CD8 memory received one plate per donor, CD8 naive two, CD4 memory three and CD4 naive three. Study findings and constraints: Lower generation probabilities were found for non-shared clonotypes than for those shared by all four donors.

Produced via immunoSEQ multiplex PCR; TCRdb's table is partial and in-frame only. The sample contains some 2,500,000 clones, approximately 90% of which appear only once. The clonotype was recovered from a man younger than 30 in good health. Some clones in this sample may be carry-over from other donors' samples. The sequenced sample was naive CD4+ T cells from PBMCs. Documented subset: CD45RA+ positively selected. The J gene is TRBJ1-5, the V gene TRBV7-9; tentatively, D is TRBD1 (5 bases). Written as DNA, the CDR3 is TGTGCCAGCAGCTTGGGGACGGGTTACAATCAGCCCCAGCATTTT. This sequence encodes CASSLGTGYNQPQHF.